The 7 T cell receptor beta chains given below trace back to one sample, sequenced in a study of T-cell memory formation after mild COVID-19. MiXCR, run by TCRdb on the 5' RACE reads, gives a single entry per CDR3 protein. The table lists about 360,000 distinct CDR3 sequences, under 15% of them singletons. The sample consisted of PBMCs or a T cell subset sorted from them (not recorded which). Source of these receptors: a man aged 18 to 29 who had mild COVID-19 (a few samples of this study predate the infection). Cell type and time point are not known.

The chain carries TRBV7-6 and TRBJ1-3; TRBD1 matches 7 bases. Unmatched junction bases numbered 5, after V lost 5 bases and J lost 7 bases. In germline, CDR1 is SGHVS, CDR2 FNYEAQ. The CDR3 runs to 13 residues. The CDR3: CASSPGQVNTIYF. As DNA, the CDR3 is TGTGCCAGCAGCCCTGGACAGGTCAACACCATATATTTT.

This rearrangement joins TRBV10-3 to TRBJ2-5, with no clear D. The germline V gene has CDR1 ENHRY and CDR2 SYGVKD. This CDR3 is built from 12 residues. V lost 2 bases and J lost 9, with 10 bases in between. As DNA, the CDR3 is TGTGCCATCAGTGAGAAAAACGAGGCCCAGTACTTC. It encodes CAISEKNEAQYF.

The V gene is TRBV7-9, the J gene TRBJ2-4, with a tentative D call TRBD1 (5 bases). The CDR3 contains 13 residues. Germline CDR1 reads SEHNR; CDR2 reads FQNEAQ (reference sequence). V lost 5 bases and J lost 5, with 10 bases in between. CDR3 sequence: CASSPTRENIQYF. CDR3 sequence (DNA): TGTGCCAGCAGCCCCACCAGGGAAAACATTCAGTACTTC.

This clonotype was seen more than once but under ten times. The V call is TRBV12-3 or TRBV12-4, the J call TRBJ1-2, with a tentative D call TRBD1 (6 bases). Trimming took 4 bases from V and 4 from J, leaving 10 bases between them. This CDR3 spans 13 amino acids. The CDR3 reads CASSYPGVYGYTF. The CDR3 DNA reads TGTGCCAGCAGTTACCCAGGGGTCTATGGCTACACCTTC.

To note about this clonotype: Since the CDR3 does not end with the conserved phenylalanine or tryptophan, this likely comes from a read error. The V and J genes are TRBV15 and TRBJ2-1, with TRBD2 as a possible D gene (6 bases). CDR1 and CDR2 (germline): LNHNV, YYDKDF (reference sequence). The CDR3 contains 14 residues. Trimming left V 2 bases short and J 4 bases short, with 9 bases between. Here the CDR3 DNA reads TGTGCCACCAGCAGACACAGCGGGTACAATGAGCAGTTCCTC. This translates into CATSRHSGYNEQFL.

This clonotype was recorded a few times. The CDR3 nucleotides are TGTGCCAGCAGGGGGACAGGGGGCTACGAGCAGTACGTC. Its translation: CASRGTGGYEQYV. The chain links TRBV6-1 to TRBJ2-7; 11 bases are shared with TRBD1. The CDR3 runs 13 residues. With V trimmed by 6 bases and J by 3 bases, 1 base remained unmatched. Germline-derived CDR1 and CDR2 are MNHNS and SASEGT.

The V gene is TRBV6-5, the J gene TRBJ2-5; the D gene is possibly TRBD1 (6 bases). CDR1 and CDR2 (germline): MNHEY, SVGAGI. V was clipped by 2 bases and J by 4 bases, with 17 bases between them. The CDR3 is made up of 16 amino acids. The CDR3: CASSYAVGETGETQYF. The CDR3, as DNA: TGTGCCAGCAGTTACGCGGTGGGGGAGACAGGAGAGACCCAGTACTTC.